A selection of T cell receptor beta chains follows, all from one sample in a study of naive and memory T cell subsets. TCRdb re-called the 5' RACE reads through MiXCR, storing one row per CDR3 protein. The sample includes approximately 58,000 distinct CDR3 sequences, approximately 7.2% of them seen just once. These receptors were obtained from a male donor in good health. Each CDR3 is given with its conserved first and last residue. The order of the fields is CDR3 DNA, CDR3 protein, D gene, J gene, clone size, V gene. D genes are given only for firm matches. Only part of the rows carry a size: once, few, many, or a class if the clone is expanded.

TGTGCCAGCATAGGACAGGCCCACGAGCAGTACTTC,CASIGQAHEQYF,TRBD1,TRBJ2-7,.,TRBV25-1
TGTGCCAGTACCCTGGTTGACCGGATTGGAAACACCATATATTTT,CASTLVDRIGNTIYF,.,TRBJ1-3,few,TRBV19
TGTGCCAGTAGTATAGACGGCCTAGCGGGACTACTAGCCAAAAACATTCAGTACTTC,CASSIDGLAGLLAKNIQYF,TRBD2,TRBJ2-4,.,TRBV19
TGTGCCAGCAGCCGTACTAATGAGCAGTTCTTC,CASSRTNEQFF,.,TRBJ2-1,.,TRBV5-4
TGCGCCAGCAGCGTTGACAGGCCCCCCTACAATGAGCAGTTCTTC,CASSVDRPPYNEQFF,.,TRBJ2-1,few,TRBV4-1
TGCAGTGCTAGAGATCTAGGACTAGCGGGAGTAGCGCACAATGAGCAGTTCTTC,CSARDLGLAGVAHNEQFF,TRBD2,TRBJ2-1,many,TRBV20-1
TGTGCCAGCAGCCAAGGAGGGGGAGGGGATGCGTACGAGCAGTACTTC,CASSQGGGGDAYEQYF,.,TRBJ2-7,.,TRBV4-2
TGTGCCAGTAGTCGTACTAGCGGGGGGGCCGCAGATACGCAGTATTTT,CASSRTSGGAADTQYF,TRBD2,TRBJ2-3,.,TRBV19
TGTGCCTCCTGGACAGTTACAGATACGCAGTATTTT,CASWTVTDTQYF,.,TRBJ2-3,few,TRBV27
TGCGCCAGCAGCCGCGGGGATGAAAAACTGTTTTTT,CASSRGDEKLFF,.,TRBJ1-4,few,TRBV4-1
TGTGCCAGCAGCCAGAGTCGTAGGGCGCAGTACTTC,CASSQSRRAQYF,.,TRBJ2-7,.,TRBV3-1
TGTGCCAGCAGCTCGACTCCGGGACTAGCGGGAGAGATGGAGCTGTTTTTT,CASSSTPGLAGEMELFF,TRBD2,TRBJ2-2,.,TRBV11-2
TGTGCCATCAGCTCACTAGGACTAGCGGGACGGATCACCGGGGAGCTGTTTTTT,CAISSLGLAGRITGELFF,TRBD2,TRBJ2-2,many,TRBV10-3
TGCAGCGTTGATACGACAGGGAATGAGCAGTTCTTC,CSVDTTGNEQFF,TRBD1,TRBJ2-1,many,TRBV29-1
TGCAGTGCTAGTCCGAAGTGGGCCACTGAAGCTTTCTTT,CSASPKWATEAFF,.,TRBJ1-1,many,TRBV20-1
TGTGCCAGCAGCTTACTCGGGACAGGGGGCGACGAGCAGTACTTC,CASSLLGTGGDEQYF,TRBD1,TRBJ2-7,.,TRBV7-9
TGCAGTGCTAAACCTAGCGGGGGCAGGGACGAGCAGTACTTC,CSAKPSGGRDEQYF,TRBD2,TRBJ2-7,medium-sized,TRBV20-1
TGTGCCAGTAGTAGGACAGACAACACTGAAGCTTTCTTT,CASSRTDNTEAFF,.,TRBJ1-1,few,TRBV19
TGTGCCAGCCGTAGGGAGGACGGGAGCCAGCCCCAGCATTTT,CASRREDGSQPQHF,.,TRBJ1-5,many,TRBV6-1
TGCAGCGCCAAGACAGGGGGCATCGACACTGAAGCTTTCTTT,CSAKTGGIDTEAFF,TRBD1,TRBJ1-1,few,TRBV29-1
TGTGCCATCAGTGAGTCGAAAAGGCTAGCGGGCCCCCAAGAGACCCAGTACTTC,CAISESKRLAGPQETQYF,TRBD2,TRBJ2-5,.,TRBV10-3
TGTGCCAGCAGCTTGACCAGGGAAACCTACGAGCAGTACTTC,CASSLTRETYEQYF,.,TRBJ2-7,.,TRBV5-5
TGCAGTGCTAGAGCGGGCAACTCCTACGAGCAGTACTTC,CSARAGNSYEQYF,.,TRBJ2-7,many,TRBV20-1
TGTGCCAGCATCCCCGGTCGGGCAGACCAAGAGACCCAGTACTTC,CASIPGRADQETQYF,.,TRBJ2-5,.,TRBV6-2/TRBV6-3
TGTGCCAGCAGCCTCACGTACACAGATACGCAGTATTTT,CASSLTYTDTQYF,.,TRBJ2-3,.,TRBV27
TGCGCCAGCAGCCACCAGGGACTAGCTGTTCCCTACGAGCAGTACTTC,CASSHQGLAVPYEQYF,TRBD2,TRBJ2-7,.,TRBV4-1
TGCAGCGTTGTGGTCCAGGGGCCGAATGAAAAACTGTTTTTT,CSVVVQGPNEKLFF,.,TRBJ1-4,few,TRBV29-1
TGTGCCAGCAGTTCGGGACGGAACTACGAGCAGTACTTC,CASSSGRNYEQYF,.,TRBJ2-7,many,TRBV12-3/TRBV12-4
TGTGCCAGCGGAACGGACCCGAACACTGAAGCTTTCTTT,CASGTDPNTEAFF,.,TRBJ1-1,many,TRBV6-6
TGTGCCAGCAGTTACAACTACGAGCAGTACTTC,CASSYNYEQYF,.,TRBJ2-7,many,TRBV6-2/TRBV6-3
TGCGCCAGCAGCCAAGAAGAAGGGTACGAGCAGTACTTC,CASSQEEGYEQYF,.,TRBJ2-7,many,TRBV4-1
TGCAGTGCACAGAAACAGGGGACCCTAGGCGAGCAGTACTTC,CSAQKQGTLGEQYF,TRBD1,TRBJ2-7,many,TRBV20-1
TGCAGTGCTGTCTGGACAGGGAGGGGAAATACTGAAGCTTTCTTT,CSAVWTGRGNTEAFF,TRBD1,TRBJ1-1,few,TRBV20-1
TGTGCCAGCTGGGGGGGCACAGATACGCAGTATTTT,CASWGGTDTQYF,.,TRBJ2-3,.,TRBV2
TGCGCCAGCTGGGATGAGGGGGACACTGAAGCTTTCTTT,CASWDEGDTEAFF,.,TRBJ1-1,.,TRBV10-2
TGTGCCAGCAGAATCGCGGGGGGGCCGTTAGATACGCAGTATTTT,CASRIAGGPLDTQYF,TRBD2,TRBJ2-3,few,TRBV6-6
TGTGCCAGCAGTCCTACCGGGACAGCTACTTACGAGCAGTACTTC,CASSPTGTATYEQYF,TRBD1,TRBJ2-7,few,TRBV12-3/TRBV12-4
TGTGCCAGCAGTCCTACCGGGGTGGGTAATTCACCCCTCCACTTT,CASSPTGVGNSPLHF,.,TRBJ1-6,few,TRBV27
TGTGCCAGCAGTTGGACTAACATTCTAGAGGATCGCACAGATACGCAGTATTTT,CASSWTNILEDRTDTQYF,.,TRBJ2-3,.,TRBV6-6